This T cell receptor beta chain was observed in a study of blood T cell repertoires in COVID-19. Study-level information: Both acute and convalescent COVID-19 samples were obtained from the United States, Italy and Spain. From T cells, B-cell-depleted T cells, or PBMCs came the material, which was cDNA or gDNA.

The Seattle site enrolled patients during active infection and followed them longitudinally. In the source study's methods: Amplification with reference gene primers provided the estimates of nucleated cell counts. Sequenced by immunoSEQ multiplex PCR; TCRdb stores in-frame clones only, minus some. For V, J and clone size, that table is used; D and trimming come from the DNA. The sample holds roughly 190,000 clones, about 95% seen once. The V and J ends lost 2 bases and 0 bases, in that order; junction bases with no gene match: 3. Germline-derived CDR1 and CDR2 are SQVTM and ANQGSEA. The CDR3 spans 14 residues.

V gene TRBV29-1 combines with J gene TRBJ2-5, with 7 bases identical to TRBD2. The sequence was collected from a man aged 25 to 40 with COVID-19, enrolled during active disease. The sample taken for sequencing was peripheral blood. The chain's CDR3 is CSVESRGDQETQYF. CDR3 nucleotides: TGCAGCGTTGAATCTCGGGGGGACCAAGAGACCCAGTACTTC. Using reference TRBV29-1 and TRBJ2-5 for the parts outside the CDR3, the full variable domain is SAVISQKPSRDICQRGTSLTIQCQVDSQVTMMFWYRQQPGQSLTLIATANQGSEATYESGFVIDKFPISRPNLTFSTLTVSNMSPEDSSIYLCSVESRGDQETQYFGPGTRLLVL.